This T cell receptor (beta chain) was profiled in a study of blood T cell repertoires in COVID-19. Turning to the study itself: There were acute and convalescent COVID-19 samples, and they came from the United States, Italy and Spain.

In germline, CDR1 is SGHNT, CDR2 YENEEA. The germline V and J ends were trimmed by 5 bases and 3 bases, with 16 bases remaining between them. This CDR3 spans 15 amino acids. Under the authors' procedure: How many nucleated cells were present was estimated from reference gene primer amplification. The protocol was immunoSEQ multiplex PCR, while the TCRdb copy is restricted to in-frame clones and leaves out a portion. Clone size and the V and J calls come from that table; the DNA yielded D and trimming. The sample consists of under 400,000 clones, about nine tenths of them appearing once. Source material: peripheral blood. The chain carries TRBV11-3 and TRBJ1-2; a possible D gene is TRBD1 (5 bases). The sequence derives from a woman aged 25 to 39 with COVID-19, enrolled during active disease. CDR3 nucleotide sequence: TGTGCCAGCAGCCCTCATCCTGGACACGACTATGGCTACACCTTC. Its translation is CASSPHPGHDYGYTF.